The 29 T cell receptor beta chains in this list originate from one sample, sequenced in a study of cytomegalovirus exposure and HLA in healthy donors. PCR primers comprised 60 Vbeta and 13 Jbeta primers. The method was immunoSEQ multiplex PCR; TCRdb's version includes in-frame clones alone and lacks a portion of them. The sample yields about 140,000 clones, more than 60% seen once. Sequenced input: PBMCs. These TCRs come from a female donor in good health and CMV-seronegative.

A note on this clone: One junction end does not reproduce the germline sequence, and a read error may be involved. The rearrangement joins TRBV10-3 to TRBJ1-5; D is perhaps TRBD1 (5 bases). This CDR3 is built from 13 residues. In germline, CDR1 is ENHRY, CDR2 SYGVKD. The CDR3 region is CAIGVGAISPQHF. The CDR3 DNA sequence: TGTGCCATCGGAGTTGGGGCCATCTCGCCCCAGCATTTC.

This rearrangement joins TRBV19 to TRBJ2-2; TRBD1 aligns across 7 bases. Germline CDR1 and CDR2: LNHDA and SQIVND (reference sequence). This CDR3 region has 15 residues. V trimming: 4 bases; J trimming: 0 bases; junction bases outside the gene matches: 2. The CDR3 DNA sequence: TGTGCCAGTAGTAGGGACAGTCCGAACACCGGGGAGCTGTTTTTT. This gives the protein CASSRDSPNTGELFF.

This clone was found a few times. V is TRBV6-5 and J is TRBJ2-5; 9 nucleotides match TRBD1. The better agreement between TRBJ2-7 and the DNA end casts doubt on the J call. Germline assignment: CDR1 MNHEY and CDR2 SVGAGI. The CDR3 has 15 amino acids. The CDR3 nucleotides are TGTGCCAGCAGACCACAGGGGGCCCCTGCCTACGAGCAGTACTTC. It yields the protein CASRPQGAPAYEQYF.

This clone showed up just a few times. This rearrangement joins TRBV30 to TRBJ1-1; D possibly corresponds to TRBD1 (5 bases). CDR3 length: 13 residues. V was trimmed by 3 bases and J by 0 bases, leaving 8 bases between them. The V gene's germline CDR1 is GTSNPN and CDR2 SVGIG (reference sequence). The CDR3 here is CAWRTELNTEAFF. DNA of the CDR3: TGTGCCTGGAGGACAGAATTGAACACTGAAGCTTTCTTT.

Concerning this clone: The junction departs from the called germline gene at one end, perhaps through a read error. The chain combines TRBV19 with TRBJ1-6; tentatively, D is TRBD1 (6 bases). CDR1 LNHDA and CDR2 SQIVND come from the germline V gene (reference sequence). This CDR3 region has 18 residues. The CDR3 nucleotides are TGTGCCAGTAGTCGAGACCAAACAGACAGGTTCCTAAATTCAGCCCTCCACTTT. Translation gives CASSRDQTDRFLNSALHF.

In this sample, this clone turned up a few times. The rearrangement links TRBV13 to TRBJ2-1; weak D call: TRBD1 (5 bases). The CDR3 loop spans 13 amino acids. Germline V gene lookup returns CDR1 PRHDT and CDR2 FYEKMQ (reference sequence). V shed 5 bases and J shed 6 bases, with 11 bases lying between them. The chain's CDR3 is CASSRGRANEQFF. Written as DNA, the CDR3 is TGTGCCAGCAGCCGTGGCAGGGCCAATGAGCAGTTCTTC.

This clone showed up just once. The genes are TRBV6-6 and TRBJ1-1; D may be TRBD1 (6 bases). This CDR3 is 13 amino acids long. V lost 6 bases and J lost 1, with 9 bases in between. Germline V gives CDR1 MNHNY, CDR2 SVGAGI (reference sequence). The CDR3 protein is CASSPRGNTEAFF. CDR3 DNA: TGTGCCAGCAGCCCCAGGGGGAACACTGAAGCTTTCTTT.

V is TRBV11-1 and J is TRBJ2-1; 7 nucleotides agree with TRBD2. The germline V gene encodes CDR1 SGHAT and CDR2 FQDESV (reference sequence). Trimming cost V 1 base and J 3 bases; bases outside gene matches: 3. The CDR3 runs 15 residues. The CDR3 spells CASSLGLADYNEQFF. CDR3 DNA sequence: TGTGCCAGCAGCTTAGGGCTAGCGGACTACAATGAGCAGTTCTTC. Together with reference TRBV11-1 and TRBJ2-1, the CDR3 gives the full variable domain: EAEVAQSPRYKITEKSQAVAFWCDPISGHATLYWYRQILGQGPELLVQFQDESVVDDSQLPKDRFSAERLKGVDSTLKIQPAELGDSAMYLCASSLGLADYNEQFFGPGTRLTVL.

The CDR3: CASSYLLGGEQYF. As DNA, the CDR3 is TGTGCCAGCAGTTACCTCCTCGGCGGGGAGCAGTACTTC. The rearrangement links TRBV6-5 to TRBJ2-7; perhaps TRBD2 as D (5 bases). With 2 bases removed from V and 7 bases from J, the gap between germline ends came to 12 bases. The germline V gene encodes CDR1 MNHEY and CDR2 SVGAGI. The CDR3 sequence is 13 residues long.

This clone occurred a few times. V gene TRBV14 combines with J gene TRBJ1-1; unclear D gene. CDR1 and CDR2 from the germline V gene are SGHDN and FVKESK. The CDR3 loop spans 18 amino acids. V was trimmed by 0 bases and J by 0 bases, leaving 17 bases between them. CDR3 residues: CASSQESIFGRLNTEAFF. CDR3 nucleotides: TGTGCCAGCAGCCAAGAAAGCATTTTTGGGAGGTTGAACACTGAAGCTTTCTTT.

The chain has TRBV9 and TRBJ1-5, with 8 positions matching TRBD1. The CDR3 has 15 residues. Germline loops: CDR1 SGDLS, CDR2 YYNGEE. With V trimmed by 0 bases and J by 9 bases, 8 bases remained unmatched. CDR3: CASSVGLGTGVPQHF. The CDR3 coding sequence is TGTGCCAGCAGCGTAGGTTTAGGGACAGGTGTGCCCCAGCATTTT.

The table lists this clone with a few counts. The chain carries TRBV6-5 and TRBJ1-4; D gene unclear. The CDR3 has 15 residues. Germline V lookup: CDR1 MNHEY, CDR2 SVGAGI. Trimming took off 4 bases at V and 0 bases at J, with 9 bases between the two ends. The CDR3 is CASSSRRSTNEKLFF. Written as DNA, the CDR3 is TGTGCCAGCAGTTCGAGGCGATCAACTAATGAAAAACTGTTTTTT.

This clone showed up just a few times. The V gene is TRBV5-1, the J gene TRBJ2-7; TRBD1 agrees at 10 bases. V shed 4 bases and J 5 bases; nucleotides not matched to a gene: 12. The germline gives CDR1 SGHRS, CDR2 YFSETQ. CDR3 length: 16 residues. As DNA, the CDR3 is TGCGCCAGCAGCCTAACCCGGGACAGGGGTCAGCACGAGCAGTACTTC. The encoded protein is CASSLTRDRGQHEQYF.

V is TRBV7-9 and J is TRBJ1-5; TRBD1 is a possible D gene (6 bases). There are 13 residues in the CDR3. The germline gives CDR1 SEHNR, CDR2 FQNEAQ (reference sequence). V was trimmed by 4 bases and J by 5 bases, leaving 9 bases between them. DNA for the CDR3: TGTGCCAGCAGCTCCTACAGGGATCAGCCCCAGCATTTT. As protein: CASSSYRDQPQHF.

The rearrangement joins TRBV27 to TRBJ1-4; 10 bases match TRBD1. This CDR3 region has 16 residues. Germline loops: CDR1 MNHEY, CDR2 SMNVEV (reference sequence). V lost 5 bases to trimming and J lost 9 bases; unmatched junction nucleotides: 12. The CDR3 sequence: CASSGRVGTGVQKLFF. DNA for the CDR3: TGTGCCAGCAGTGGACGCGTTGGGACAGGGGTCCAAAAACTGTTTTTT.

This clone was picked up a small number of times. The chain has TRBV7-9 and TRBJ2-2; D may be TRBD2 (5 bases). This CDR3 has 14 amino acids. With 5 bases removed from V and 3 bases from J, the gap between germline ends came to 10 bases. CDR1 SEHNR and CDR2 FQNEAQ come from the germline V gene (reference sequence). CDR3 sequence: CASSPPRDTGELFF. The CDR3 bases are TGTGCCAGCAGCCCGCCGAGGGACACCGGGGAGCTGTTTTTT. Combining the CDR3 with reference TRBV7-9 and TRBJ2-2 gives the whole variable domain DTGVSQNPRHKITKRGQNVTFRCDPISEHNRLYWYRQTLGQGPEFLTYFQNEAQLEKSRLLSDRFSAERPKGSFSTLEIQRTEQGDSAMYLCASSPPRDTGELFFGEGSRLTVL.

V is TRBV27 and J is TRBJ2-3, with 7 bases fitting TRBD1. CDR3 length: 16 residues. V trimming: 3 bases; J trimming: 2 bases; junction bases outside the gene matches: 8. The germline V gene encodes CDR1 MNHEY and CDR2 SMNVEV (reference sequence). CDR3 sequence: CASSFGAGGPTDTQYF. In DNA form, the CDR3 reads TGTGCCAGCAGTTTCGGGGCAGGGGGACCCACAGATACGCAGTATTTT.

V and J are TRBV5-1 and TRBJ2-7; 8 nucleotides match TRBD2. This CDR3 comprises 15 residues. In germline, CDR1 is SGHRS, CDR2 YFSETQ. The J segment lost 3 bases and the V segment lost 5 bases, leaving 10 bases of the junction unmatched. CDR3: CASRSSGGILYEQYF. The CDR3 DNA reads TGCGCCAGCAGGTCCAGCGGGGGTATACTCTACGAGCAGTACTTC.

The chain has TRBV28 and TRBJ2-3; 8 bases agree with TRBD2. The germline CDR1 and CDR2 sequences are MDHEN and SYDVKM. This CDR3 spans 13 amino acids. V gave up 7 bases and J gave up 3 bases; unmatched junction bases: 3. CDR3 bases: TGTGCCAGCAAGACGGGGGGGACAGATACGCAGTATTTT. Its translation: CASKTGGTDTQYF.

V and J are TRBV4-2 and TRBJ2-3; 9 bases agree with TRBD2. Germline values: CDR1 LGHNA, CDR2 YNFKEQ. V shed 0 bases and J 4 bases; nucleotides not matched to a gene: 5. CDR3 size: 16 residues. The CDR3 coding sequence is TGTGCCAGCAGCCAAGAGCTAGCGGGGAGGTCAGATACGCAGTATTTT. It is translated as CASSQELAGRSDTQYF.

This clone was observed a single time. V usage is TRBV7-2 and J usage is TRBJ1-3, with 7 positions matching TRBD1. CDR3 length: 15 residues. Germline CDR1 is SGHTA and CDR2 is FQGNSA. V gave up 4 bases and J gave up 6 bases; unmatched junction bases: 9. The CDR3: CASSSAVRGVNTIYF. Written as DNA, the CDR3 is TGTGCCAGCAGCTCCGCGGTCAGGGGGGTAAACACCATATATTTT.

This chain links TRBV11-2 with TRBJ2-5, with 9 bases aligning to TRBD1. The J call is uncertain, as TRBJ2-7 better fits the DNA end. Germline V gene sequence: CDR1 SGHAT, CDR2 FQNNGV. This CDR3 region has 16 residues. This chain's CDR3 is CASSSPGQGSTYEQYF. The CDR3 nucleotides read TGTGCCAGCAGCTCCCCGGGACAGGGAAGCACCTACGAGCAGTACTTC.

The chain joins TRBV11-1 to TRBJ2-6, with a tentative D call TRBD1 (6 bases). CDR1 and CDR2 (germline): SGHAT, FQDESV (reference sequence). This CDR3 has 17 residues. Trimming pared 1 base from V and 4 bases from J, leaving 14 bases between. CDR3 loop: CASSLGPQGLGANVLTF. Written as DNA, the CDR3 is TGTGCCAGCAGCTTAGGACCACAGGGCCTGGGGGCCAACGTCCTGACTTTC.

This sequence joins TRBV5-8 and TRBJ2-1; D is perhaps TRBD2 (7 bases). V gave up 3 bases and J gave up 6 bases, with 22 bases separating them. The CDR3 is 17 residues long. Looked up from germline, CDR1 is SGHTS and CDR2 is YDEGEE. The CDR3 bases are TGTGCCAGCAGCTCGACCAGGCGGGGGCACTCGGGCAATGAGCAGTTCTTC. It is translated as CASSSTRRGHSGNEQFF.

The chain couples TRBV10-3 to TRBJ1-2; D remains ambiguous. V dropped 4 bases and J dropped 3 bases, with 6 bases sitting between them. Germline-derived CDR1 and CDR2 are ENHRY and SYGVKD. The CDR3 loop spans 12 amino acids. CDR3 DNA: TGTGCCATCAGTGTGCAGGACTATGGCTACACCTTC. As protein: CAISVQDYGYTF.

The gene calls are TRBV11-1 and TRBJ2-7; D remains unclear. CDR1 and CDR2 from the germline V gene are SGHAT and FQDESV (reference sequence). The CDR3 is 14 residues long. With 7 bases removed from V and 0 bases from J, the gap between germline ends came to 13 bases. This CDR3 is CASTPLGSSYEQYF. The CDR3 bases are TGTGCCAGCACGCCCTTGGGCAGCTCCTACGAGCAGTACTTC.

This clone has more than one count but fewer than ten. The V call is TRBV7-2, the J call TRBJ1-6, with 7 bases fitting TRBD1. The CDR3 is made up of 17 amino acids. J was trimmed by 14 bases and V by 0 bases; bases with no gene match: 16. Germline V CDR1 and CDR2: SGHTA, FQGNSA. Here the CDR3 reads CASSLATGSLWSWTLHF. In DNA, the CDR3 is TGTGCCAGCAGCTTAGCGACAGGGTCCTTATGGAGTTGGACCCTCCACTTT.

The chain employs TRBV28 and TRBJ2-5; TRBD2 is a possible D gene (7 bases). CDR3 length: 13 amino acids. V was clipped by 4 bases and J by 6 bases, with 12 bases between them. Germline assignment: CDR1 MDHEN and CDR2 SYDVKM. CDR3: CASSWRGGQTQYF. CDR3 nucleotides: TGTGCCAGCAGTTGGAGGGGGGGACAGACCCAGTACTTC. The entire variable domain, with the rest obtained from reference TRBV28 and TRBJ2-5, is as follows: DVKVTQSSRYLVKRTGEKVFLECVQDMDHENMFWYRQDPGLGLRLIYFSYDVKMKEKGDIPEGYSVSREKKERFSLILESASTNQTSMYLCASSWRGGQTQYFGPGTRLLVL.

This rearrangement joins TRBV5-1 to TRBJ1-5; possibly TRBD1 for D (5 bases). The CDR3 contains 14 residues. Trimming took off 4 bases at V and 5 bases at J, with 13 bases between the two ends. Germline CDR1 SGHRS, CDR2 YFSETQ. The CDR3 is CASSREQGDQPQHF. Here the CDR3 DNA reads TGCGCCAGCAGCCGCGAGCAGGGCGATCAGCCCCAGCATTTT.